This is a list of T cell receptor beta chains from one sample in a study of blood T cell repertoires in COVID-19. Clones were sequenced by immunoSEQ multiplex PCR, and TCRdb holds only the in-frame ones, with some missing. The sample shows roughly 24,000 clones, almost 95% of them seen only once. Sequenced input: peripheral blood. The source is a human donor in a cohort sampled during active COVID-19. CDR3s include the opening cysteine and the closing phenylalanine or tryptophan. D genes are given only for firm matches. Size values are once, few and many counts, or a class for expanded clones, and some rows have none.

CASSPPLGQGARYEQYF	TGTGCCAGCTCACCACCACTCGGGCAGGGGGCTCGGTACGAGCAGTACTTC	few	TRBJ2-7	TRBD1	TRBV18
CASSLGPTQGGSGNTIYF	TGTGCCAGCAGCTTAGGACCCACACAGGGGGGGAGTGGAAACACCATATATTTT	NA	TRBJ1-3	TRBD1	TRBV11-3
CASVAGARYNEQFF	TGTGCCAGCGTGGCGGGGGCCAGGTACAATGAGCAGTTCTTC	NA	TRBJ2-1	NA	TRBV2
CASSLGQGTSYEQYF	TGCGCCAGCAGCTTAGGGCAGGGCACCTCTTACGAGCAGTACTTC	NA	TRBJ2-7	NA	TRBV5-1
CASSAGTGKAFF	TGTGCCAGCAGCGCCGGGACAGGGAAAGCTTTCTTT	NA	TRBJ1-1	TRBD1	TRBV12-3/TRBV12-4
CATSRDHSPYEQYF	TGTGCCACCAGCAGAGATCACAGCCCCTACGAGCAGTACTTC	NA	TRBJ2-7	NA	TRBV15
CASSLGDRGYNEQFF	TGTGCCAGCAGCTTGGGGGACAGGGGATACAATGAGCAGTTCTTC	NA	TRBJ2-1	TRBD1	TRBV5-4
CASSQGQGDGNTIYF	TGCGCCAGCAGCCAGGGGCAGGGTGACGGAAACACCATATATTTT	NA	TRBJ1-3	NA	TRBV4-3
CATSGTATGELFF	TGTGCCACCTCCGGGACAGCCACCGGGGAGCTGTTTTTT	NA	TRBJ2-2	TRBD1	TRBV24-1
CASSLLAAQETQYF	TGTGCCAGCAGTCTACTAGCGGCACAAGAGACCCAGTACTTC	NA	TRBJ2-5	TRBD2	TRBV6-6
CASSEALQGFGYTF	TGTGCCAGCAGTGAAGCGTTACAGGGTTTTGGCTACACCTTC	NA	TRBJ1-2	NA	TRBV6-1
CASRTTSASGQYF	TGTGCCAGCAGGACGACTAGCGCTTCAGGGCAGTACTTC	once	TRBJ2-7	TRBD2	TRBV5-8
CASSAPRGITYGYTF	TGTGCCAGCAGCGCCCCCCGAGGGATAACCTATGGCTACACCTTC	NA	TRBJ1-2	NA	TRBV9
CAWSVGRGYEQYF	TGTGCCTGGAGTGTCGGGAGGGGCTACGAGCAGTACTTC	NA	TRBJ2-7	TRBD2	TRBV30
CASSYSTGAGGPEAFF	TGTGCCAGCAGTTACTCGACAGGGGCCGGAGGTCCTGAAGCTTTCTTT	NA	TRBJ1-1	TRBD1	TRBV6-5
CASKDSRNTGELFF	TGTGCCAGCAAAGACAGCCGGAACACCGGGGAGCTGTTTTTT	NA	TRBJ2-2	NA	TRBV6-5